This is a list of T cell receptor beta chains from one sample in a study of Ad26.COV2.S vaccination and SARS-CoV-2 variants. Sequencing used immunoSEQ multiplex PCR; TCRdb keeps in-frame clones, though not all of them. The data show 200,000 to 250,000 clones, with around nine tenths seen just once and roughly 10% held by the top ten. The material sequenced was peripheral blood, taken in a trial of Ad26.COV2.S vaccine versus placebo. These receptors originate from a person between 18 and 65 years old who received the Ad26.COV2.S COVID-19 vaccine or a placebo. Both conserved end residues are part of each CDR3. The order of the fields is V gene, D gene, CDR3 length, clone size, J gene, CDR3 protein, CDR3 DNA. The D gene is left open where the match is weak. Size values are once, few and many counts, or a class for expanded clones, and some rows have none.

V gene: TRBV21-1
D gene: -
CDR3 length: 13
clone size: -
J gene: TRBJ1-2
CDR3 protein: CASSKPPNNGYTF
CDR3 DNA: TGTGCCAGCAGCAAACCGCCCAACAATGGCTACACCTTC

V gene: TRBV5-4
D gene: TRBD1
CDR3 length: 15
clone size: -
J gene: TRBJ1-1
CDR3 protein: CASSIAGTANTEAFF
CDR3 DNA: TGTGCCAGCAGCATCGCCGGGACAGCGAACACTGAAGCTTTCTTT

V gene: TRBV12-3/TRBV12-4
D gene: -
CDR3 length: 13
clone size: -
J gene: TRBJ2-7
CDR3 protein: CASSFSQGHEQYF
CDR3 DNA: TGTGCCAGCAGTTTCTCACAGGGCCACGAGCAGTACTTC

V gene: TRBV9
D gene: -
CDR3 length: 15
clone size: -
J gene: TRBJ2-3
CDR3 protein: CASSPHPSPTDTQYF
CDR3 DNA: TGTGCCAGCAGCCCCCACCCGAGCCCCACAGATACGCAGTATTTT

V gene: TRBV3-1/TRBV3-2
D gene: -
CDR3 length: 15
clone size: -
J gene: TRBJ1-6
CDR3 protein: CASSQRGMDNSPLHF
CDR3 DNA: TGTGCCAGCAGCCAACGGGGAATGGACAATTCACCCCTCCACTTT

V gene: TRBV18
D gene: TRBD1
CDR3 length: 16
clone size: -
J gene: TRBJ2-1
CDR3 protein: CASSPLTGNSYNEQFF
CDR3 DNA: TGTGCCAGCTCACCGCTGACAGGGAACTCCTACAATGAGCAGTTCTTC

V gene: TRBV7-6
D gene: -
CDR3 length: 15
clone size: -
J gene: TRBJ2-2
CDR3 protein: CASSFQAGGAGELFF
CDR3 DNA: TGTGCCAGCAGCTTTCAGGCAGGAGGAGCCGGGGAGCTGTTTTTT

V gene: TRBV24-1
D gene: -
CDR3 length: 14
clone size: -
J gene: TRBJ2-3
CDR3 protein: CATSDFGSTDTQYF
CDR3 DNA: TGTGCCACCAGTGATTTTGGGTCGACAGATACGCAGTATTTT

V gene: TRBV6-5
D gene: -
CDR3 length: 13
clone size: -
J gene: TRBJ2-7
CDR3 protein: CASRNTRTNEQYF
CDR3 DNA: TGTGCCAGCAGAAACACGAGGACGAACGAGCAGTACTTC

V gene: TRBV6-5
D gene: TRBD1
CDR3 length: 14
clone size: once
J gene: TRBJ1-5
CDR3 protein: CASSPGQGLQPQHF
CDR3 DNA: TGTGCCAGCAGTCCCGGACAGGGCTTACAGCCCCAGCATTTT

V gene: TRBV19
D gene: -
CDR3 length: 15
clone size: -
J gene: TRBJ1-2
CDR3 protein: CASSTRQSTNYGYTF
CDR3 DNA: TGTGCCAGTAGTACTCGACAGAGTACCAACTATGGCTACACCTTC

V gene: TRBV30
D gene: -
CDR3 length: 12
clone size: -
J gene: TRBJ2-7
CDR3 protein: CAWTPHGYEQYF
CDR3 DNA: TGTGCCTGGACCCCACACGGGTACGAGCAGTACTTC

V gene: TRBV6-5
D gene: -
CDR3 length: 11
clone size: -
J gene: TRBJ2-7
CDR3 protein: CASGGLYEQYF
CDR3 DNA: TGTGCCTCCGGGGGGCTTTACGAGCAGTACTTC

V gene: TRBV6-5
D gene: TRBD1
CDR3 length: 16
clone size: -
J gene: TRBJ1-6
CDR3 protein: CASSYRQGAGNSPLHF
CDR3 DNA: TGTGCCAGCAGTTATCGACAGGGGGCAGGGAATTCACCCCTCCACTTT

V gene: TRBV7-2
D gene: TRBD1
CDR3 length: 14
clone size: -
J gene: TRBJ2-7
CDR3 protein: CASSATGGPYEQYF
CDR3 DNA: TGTGCCAGCAGCGCGACAGGGGGCCCCTACGAGCAGTACTTC

V gene: TRBV19
D gene: -
CDR3 length: 14
clone size: many
J gene: TRBJ1-5
CDR3 protein: CASSISIRDLPQHF
CDR3 DNA: TGTGCCAGTAGTATATCAATCAGGGATTTGCCCCAGCATTTT

V gene: TRBV7-2
D gene: TRBD2
CDR3 length: 17
clone size: -
J gene: TRBJ2-3
CDR3 protein: CASSFRTGLAGTDTQYF
CDR3 DNA: TGTGCCAGCAGCTTCCGAACGGGACTAGCGGGAACCGATACGCAGTATTTT

V gene: TRBV18
D gene: TRBD2
CDR3 length: 15
clone size: -
J gene: TRBJ2-5
CDR3 protein: CASSPLGGMGETQYF
CDR3 DNA: TGTGCCAGCTCACCGCTCGGGGGGATGGGAGAGACCCAGTACTTC

V gene: TRBV24-1
D gene: -
CDR3 length: 14
clone size: -
J gene: TRBJ2-1
CDR3 protein: CATSARTGYNEQFF
CDR3 DNA: TGTGCCACCAGTGCCCGGACGGGATACAATGAGCAGTTCTTC

V gene: TRBV18
D gene: -
CDR3 length: 12
clone size: -
J gene: TRBJ2-3
CDR3 protein: CASSSETDTQYF
CDR3 DNA: TGTGCCAGCTCATCAGAGACAGATACGCAGTATTTT

V gene: TRBV6-5
D gene: -
CDR3 length: 14
clone size: -
J gene: TRBJ1-1
CDR3 protein: CASSSSFQGTEAFF
CDR3 DNA: TGTGCCAGCAGTTCGTCTTTCCAGGGGACTGAAGCTTTCTTT

V gene: TRBV5-1
D gene: TRBD1
CDR3 length: 16
clone size: -
J gene: TRBJ1-5
CDR3 protein: CASSPGQGRENQPQHF
CDR3 DNA: TGCGCCAGCAGCCCGGGACAGGGAAGAGAAAATCAGCCCCAGCATTTT

V gene: TRBV6-6
D gene: TRBD1
CDR3 length: 15
clone size: once
J gene: TRBJ1-2
CDR3 protein: CASSYSDRVNYGYTF
CDR3 DNA: TGTGCCAGCAGTTACTCCGACAGGGTGAACTATGGCTACACCTTC

V gene: TRBV28
D gene: TRBD1
CDR3 length: 22
clone size: -
J gene: TRBJ2-3
CDR3 protein: CASSLPFLPGQGSSTSTDTQYF
CDR3 DNA: TGTGCCAGCAGTTTACCCTTCCTCCCGGGACAGGGGTCTTCTACTAGCACAGATACGCAGTATTTT

V gene: TRBV28
D gene: -
CDR3 length: 16
clone size: -
J gene: TRBJ1-2
CDR3 protein: CASSFFPGPSNYGYTF
CDR3 DNA: TGTGCCAGCAGTTTCTTCCCGGGACCTTCTAACTATGGCTACACCTTC

V gene: TRBV19
D gene: -
CDR3 length: 14
clone size: -
J gene: TRBJ2-1
CDR3 protein: CASSIVSTYNEQFF
CDR3 DNA: TGTGCCAGTAGTATAGTTTCCACCTACAATGAGCAGTTCTTC

V gene: TRBV3-1/TRBV3-2
D gene: -
CDR3 length: 11
clone size: -
J gene: TRBJ1-2
CDR3 protein: CASSHLIYYTF
CDR3 DNA: TGTGCCAGCAGCCATCTCATCTACTACACCTTC

V gene: TRBV5-6
D gene: TRBD1
CDR3 length: 15
clone size: -
J gene: TRBJ2-5
CDR3 protein: CASSLRTGSLETQYF
CDR3 DNA: TGTGCCAGCAGCTTGAGGACAGGGAGTCTAGAGACCCAGTACTTC

V gene: TRBV4-3
D gene: -
CDR3 length: 13
clone size: -
J gene: TRBJ2-1
CDR3 protein: CASSPPGQNEQFF
CDR3 DNA: TGCGCCAGCAGCCCTCCCGGACAGAATGAGCAGTTCTTC

V gene: TRBV7-6
D gene: TRBD1
CDR3 length: 18
clone size: -
J gene: TRBJ2-2
CDR3 protein: CASSPPLPGGSNTGELFF
CDR3 DNA: TGTGCCAGCAGCCCCCCTTTACCAGGGGGATCGAACACCGGGGAGCTGTTTTTT

V gene: TRBV28
D gene: -
CDR3 length: 14
clone size: -
J gene: TRBJ1-2
CDR3 protein: CASSPDRVNYGYTF
CDR3 DNA: TGTGCCAGCAGCCCAGACCGGGTTAACTATGGCTACACCTTC

V gene: TRBV30
D gene: -
CDR3 length: 13
clone size: -
J gene: TRBJ2-7
CDR3 protein: CAWSPDTSYEQYF
CDR3 DNA: TGTGCCTGGAGCCCGGATACATCCTACGAGCAGTACTTC

V gene: TRBV9
D gene: TRBD1
CDR3 length: 15
clone size: -
J gene: TRBJ2-5
CDR3 protein: CASSYTTGIQETQYF
CDR3 DNA: TGTGCCAGCAGCTATACGACAGGGATCCAAGAGACCCAGTACTTC

V gene: TRBV14
D gene: -
CDR3 length: 14
clone size: -
J gene: TRBJ1-1
CDR3 protein: CASSQDQGNTEAFF
CDR3 DNA: TGTGCCAGCAGCCAAGATCAGGGGAACACTGAAGCTTTCTTT

V gene: TRBV7-6
D gene: TRBD2
CDR3 length: 15
clone size: -
J gene: TRBJ2-7
CDR3 protein: CASSNLTSGSGEQYF
CDR3 DNA: TGTGCCAGCAGCAACCTCACTAGCGGGAGCGGCGAGCAGTACTTC

V gene: TRBV30
D gene: TRBD2
CDR3 length: 12
clone size: -
J gene: TRBJ2-1
CDR3 protein: CAWSSGGNEQFF
CDR3 DNA: TGTGCCTGGAGTAGCGGGGGCAATGAGCAGTTCTTC

V gene: TRBV10-3
D gene: TRBD1
CDR3 length: 15
clone size: -
J gene: TRBJ1-1
CDR3 protein: CAISESVDRETEAFF
CDR3 DNA: TGTGCCATCAGTGAGTCGGTGGACAGGGAAACTGAAGCTTTCTTT

V gene: TRBV28
D gene: -
CDR3 length: 11
clone size: -
J gene: TRBJ2-7
CDR3 protein: CASSPNYEQYF
CDR3 DNA: TGTGCCAGCAGCCCTAACTACGAGCAGTACTTC

V gene: TRBV19
D gene: TRBD1
CDR3 length: 14
clone size: -
J gene: TRBJ1-5
CDR3 protein: CASSRDRWAQPQHF
CDR3 DNA: TGTGCCAGTAGTAGGGACAGGTGGGCTCAGCCCCAGCATTTT

V gene: TRBV21-1
D gene: -
CDR3 length: 16
clone size: -
J gene: TRBJ1-5
CDR3 protein: CASKAPRSKLYQPQHF
CDR3 DNA: TGTGCCAGTAAAGCCCCCCGAAGCAAGCTTTATCAGCCCCAGCATTTT

V gene: TRBV6-5
D gene: -
CDR3 length: 13
clone size: -
J gene: TRBJ1-6
CDR3 protein: CASSSDRNSPLHF
CDR3 DNA: TGTGCCAGCAGTAGCGACAGGAATTCACCCCTCCACTTT

V gene: TRBV14
D gene: -
CDR3 length: 13
clone size: -
J gene: TRBJ2-7
CDR3 protein: CASSGAGSREQYF
CDR3 DNA: TGTGCCAGCAGCGGGGCGGGTTCCCGCGAGCAGTACTTC

V gene: TRBV3-1/TRBV3-2
D gene: -
CDR3 length: 15
clone size: -
J gene: TRBJ2-3
CDR3 protein: CASSQGGGRTDTQYF
CDR3 DNA: TGTGCCAGCAGCCAAGGCGGCGGGCGCACAGATACGCAGTATTTT

V gene: TRBV7-2
D gene: TRBD1
CDR3 length: 16
clone size: -
J gene: TRBJ2-7
CDR3 protein: CASSLDRGRQAYEQYF
CDR3 DNA: TGTGCCAGCAGCTTAGACAGGGGGAGGCAAGCCTACGAGCAGTACTTC

V gene: TRBV7-3
D gene: -
CDR3 length: 14
clone size: -
J gene: TRBJ1-1
CDR3 protein: CASSTGTPQTEAFF
CDR3 DNA: TGTGCCAGCAGCACCGGGACCCCGCAAACTGAAGCTTTCTTT

V gene: TRBV28
D gene: -
CDR3 length: 12
clone size: -
J gene: TRBJ2-7
CDR3 protein: CASRTSTYEQYF
CDR3 DNA: TGTGCCAGCAGGACATCCACCTACGAGCAGTACTTC